This T cell receptor beta chain was sequenced in a study of cytomegalovirus exposure and HLA in healthy donors. As for this clone: Its antigen is unknown.

Overall study results and limits: As confirmed in vitro, three CMV-associated chains were specific for CMV antigens. Generally TCR sequences proved uncommon, though certain public TCRs appeared in numerous donors. That first-cohort TCR clusters tended to co-occur in the 120 or so validation repertoires was found in a later analysis. The study labeled 164 TCR beta chains cytomegalovirus-associated.

Libraries were prepared by immunoSEQ multiplex PCR; TCRdb keeps only in-frame clonotypes and omits some of them. The table has some 250,000 clones, 86% seen once. V lost 1 base to trimming and J lost 1 base, with 7 bases between them. CDR1 is SGHNT, CDR2 YENEEA, per germline. CDR3 length: 15 amino acids. The sequencing sample was made of PBMCs. The clonotype originates from a woman younger than 45 in good health and CMV-seropositive. The V and J genes are TRBV11-3 and TRBJ2-2; D unresolved. The CDR3 DNA follows: TGTGCCAGCAGCTTAGTTGGCCGGAACACCGGGGAGCTGTTTTTT. Translation: CASSLVGRNTGELFF.